The 21 T cell receptor beta chains presented below share a single source sample, sequenced in a study of identifying expanded T cells in peripheral blood. TCRdb's copy holds only in-frame clones and misses some; the assay was immunoSEQ multiplex PCR. The table includes some 76,000 clones, about 90% detected once. The specimen was blood. The origin of the receptors is a person aged 18-70 years in good health.

This chain links TRBV5-1 with TRBJ1-5, with TRBD1 as a possible D gene (5 bases). CDR1 SGHRS and CDR2 YFSETQ come from the germline V gene. Trimming left V 0 bases short and J 5 bases short, with 12 bases between. This CDR3 has 15 amino acids. The CDR3, as DNA: TGCGCCAGCAGCTTGGATGGGACGGGTGATCAGCCCCAGCATTTT. Translation gives CASSLDGTGDQPQHF.

This clone has only one observation. The rearrangement links TRBV10-3 to TRBJ1-5, with 7 bases lining up with TRBD1. J lost 2 bases, V lost 5 bases, and 3 bases had no gene match. CDR1 ENHRY and CDR2 SYGVKD come from the germline V gene. This CDR3 contains 14 residues. CDR3 in DNA: TGTGCCATCAGTCCCGGGACAGGCAATCAGCCCCAGCATTTT. Its protein is CAISPGTGNQPQHF.

The chain has TRBV30 and TRBJ1-2; D is undetermined. CDR3 length: 11 amino acids. Trimming stripped 3 bases from V and 8 bases from J, with 10 bases between. The V gene's germline CDR1 is GTSNPN and CDR2 SVGIG (reference sequence). The CDR3 reads CAWRRLRGYTF. The CDR3 coding sequence is TGTGCCTGGAGACGTTTGAGGGGCTACACCTTC.

The V call is TRBV29-1, the J call TRBJ2-5, with D unclear. CDR1 is SQVTM, CDR2 ANQGSEA, per germline. This CDR3 region has 9 residues. The V end was cut by 6 bases, the J end by 7 bases, with 6 bases between. This CDR3 is CSVDGTQYF. In DNA form, the CDR3 reads TGCAGCGTCGACGGGACCCAGTACTTC.

Remarks on this clone: The same CDR3 also results from other DNA sequences found in this sample. The V call is TRBV29-1, the J call TRBJ1-1, with TRBD1 as a possible D gene (5 bases). The V gene lost 7 bases and the J gene lost 10 bases, with 13 bases spanning the gap. The CDR3 consists of 10 residues. Looked up from germline, CDR1 is SQVTM and CDR2 is ANQGSEA. The CDR3 DNA follows: TGCAGCGCCGAACGGCAGGGAGCTTTCTTT. It yields the protein CSAERQGAFF.

Only one count was recorded for this clone. The chain has TRBV5-1 and TRBJ2-7, with D unresolved. This CDR3 spans 14 amino acids. Germline lookup yields CDR1 SGHRS and CDR2 YFSETQ. V was shortened by 5 bases and J by 2 bases, with 14 bases between the two germline ends. The CDR3 loop reads CASRDTDHAYEQYF. CDR3 nucleotides: TGCGCCAGCAGGGATACAGACCATGCCTACGAGCAGTACTTC.

The chain joins TRBV10-3 to TRBJ2-7; D possibly matches TRBD1 or TRBD2 (6 bases each). The CDR3 sequence is 14 residues long. V was shortened by 3 bases and J by 3 bases, with 12 bases between the two germline ends. Looked up from germline, CDR1 is ENHRY and CDR2 is SYGVKD. CDR3 DNA sequence: TGTGCCATCAGTGATCAAGGGGGGCTCTACGAGCAGTACTTC. Translating it yields CAISDQGGLYEQYF.

The rearrangement uses TRBV19 and TRBJ1-5; D possibly corresponds to TRBD1 (6 bases). V lost 3 bases, J lost 6 bases, and 15 bases lay in between. This CDR3 is built from 15 residues. Germline-derived CDR1 and CDR2 are LNHDA and SQIVND (reference sequence). CDR3 protein: CASSIQQGGAQPQHF. CDR3 nucleotide sequence: TGTGCCAGTAGTATCCAACAGGGTGGTGCTCAGCCCCAGCATTTT.

The count of this clone is one. This chain joins TRBV27 and TRBJ1-4; 7 nucleotides align to TRBD1. The V and J ends lost 2 bases and 8 bases, in that order; junction bases with no gene match: 8. CDR1 and CDR2 (germline): MNHEY, SMNVEV (reference sequence). There are 15 residues in the CDR3. As DNA, the CDR3 is TGTGCCAGCAGTTTAGGACAGGCGGAGAAGGAAAAACTGTTTTTT. Protein product: CASSLGQAEKEKLFF.

The gene calls are TRBV5-6 and TRBJ2-3; 16 bases agree with TRBD2. The CDR3 is 18 residues long. J lost 1 base, V lost 4 bases, and 6 bases had no gene match. Germline V gene lookup returns CDR1 SGHDT and CDR2 YYEEEE. Written as DNA, the CDR3 is TGTGCCAGCAGCACGGGACTAGCGGGAGGGCGGGGCACAGATACGCAGTATTTT. Protein sequence: CASSTGLAGGRGTDTQYF. The whole variable domain, remainder taken from reference TRBV5-6 and TRBJ2-3, is DAGVTQSPTHLIKTRGQQVTLRCSPKSGHDTVSWYQQALGQGPQFIFQYYEEEERQRGNFPDRFSGHQFPNYSSELNVNALLLGDSALYLCASSTGLAGGRGTDTQYFGPGTRLTVL.

This chain uses TRBV9 with TRBJ2-2; perhaps TRBD2 as D (6 bases). From germline, CDR1 is SGDLS and CDR2 YYNGEE. The CDR3 sequence is 15 residues long. The germline V and J ends were trimmed by 0 bases and 6 bases, with 12 bases remaining between them. The CDR3 DNA follows: TGTGCCAGCAGCGTAGGGTCCAGGGAGGCCGGGGAGCTGTTTTTT. Translation gives CASSVGSREAGELFF.

The chain joins TRBV2 to TRBJ2-1; no clear D gene. Trimming removed 6 bases at V and 4 bases at J, with 4 bases between. CDR1 is SNHLY, CDR2 FYNNEI, per germline. The CDR3 runs to 11 residues. CDR3 amino acids: CASSLYNEQFF. CDR3 nucleotide sequence: TGTGCCAGCAGCCTTTACAATGAGCAGTTCTTC.

The chain couples TRBV19 to TRBJ1-5; D is uncertain. CDR1 is LNHDA, CDR2 SQIVND, per germline (reference sequence). V was trimmed by 8 bases and J by 0 bases, leaving 14 bases between them. This CDR3 has 15 residues. The chain's CDR3 is CASRHEHYSNQPQHF. The DNA for the CDR3 is TGTGCCAGTCGTCACGAACACTATAGCAATCAGCCCCAGCATTTT.

The chain links TRBV18 to TRBJ2-7; TRBD2 matches at 13 bases. Germline assignment: CDR1 KGHSH and CDR2 LQKENI. The CDR3 has 15 residues. V lost 2 bases, J lost 3 bases, and 1 base stayed unmatched. This chain's CDR3 is CASSPTSGRVYEQYF. The CDR3 nucleotides read TGTGCCAGCTCACCAACTAGCGGGAGGGTCTACGAGCAGTACTTC.

The V call is TRBV29-1, the J call TRBJ1-2; 9 nucleotides align to TRBD1. The ends lost 6 bases at V and 8 bases at J; junction bases unmatched: 10. This CDR3 spans 13 amino acids. The germline V gene encodes CDR1 SQVTM and CDR2 ANQGSEA. This chain's CDR3 is CSVAEDRGLGYTF. For the CDR3, the DNA is TGCAGCGTGGCTGAAGACAGGGGGTTAGGCTACACCTTC. Supplemented by reference TRBV29-1 and TRBJ1-2, the full variable domain reads SAVISQKPSRDICQRGTSLTIQCQVDSQVTMMFWYRQQPGQSLTLIATANQGSEATYESGFVIDKFPISRPNLTFSTLTVSNMSPEDSSIYLCSVAEDRGLGYTFGSGTRLTVV.

The chain carries TRBV6-1 and TRBJ2-1; 10 bases fit TRBD2. This CDR3 has 14 residues. Looked up from germline, CDR1 is MNHNS and CDR2 is SASEGT. J gave up 9 bases and V 10 bases, and 12 bases lay outside the gene matches. The CDR3 coding sequence is TGTGCCACCCTCCCGACTAGCGGGTATGGTGAGCAGTTCTTC. Protein sequence: CATLPTSGYGEQFF.

This sequence joins TRBV7-2 and TRBJ1-1; D remains unclear. Germline loops: CDR1 SGHTA, CDR2 FQGNSA. The V and J ends lost 7 bases and 5 bases respectively, with 17 bases between them. This CDR3 comprises 14 residues. For the CDR3, the DNA is TGTGCCAGCAACCCCGGGGTCCGTGGGACTGAAGCTTTCTTT. Translation: CASNPGVRGTEAFF.

There are a few counts of this clone. This chain joins TRBV7-9 and TRBJ1-2; D is undetermined. The V gene's germline CDR1 is SEHNR and CDR2 FQNEAQ (reference sequence). The CDR3 sequence is 14 residues long. V shed 6 bases and J shed 7 bases, with 18 bases lying between them. This CDR3 is CASRQSSSRGGYTF. Here the CDR3 DNA reads TGTGCCAGCAGGCAGTCATCCTCCCGCGGTGGCTACACCTTC.

V usage is TRBV10-2 and J usage is TRBJ2-7; D unresolved. The V end lost 7 bases, the J end lost 0 bases, and 7 bases lay between the germline ends. The germline CDR1 and CDR2 sequences are WSHSY and SAAADI. The CDR3 consists of 12 residues. The CDR3 nucleotides read TGCGCCAGCATGGCCGGCTCCTACGAGCAGTACTTC. It specifies CASMAGSYEQYF.

The J gene is TRBJ2-5, the V gene TRBV6-1; either TRBD1 or TRBD2 may supply D (6 bases each). Germline V lookup: CDR1 MNHNS, CDR2 SASEGT. V was shortened by 4 bases and J by 5 bases, with 11 bases between the two germline ends. This CDR3 has 13 residues. The CDR3 loop reads CASSGGAPETQYF. The CDR3 region has the DNA TGTGCCAGCAGTGGGGGGGCGCCGGAGACCCAGTACTTC.

The V gene is TRBV13, the J gene TRBJ1-6; no clear D. The germline V gene has CDR1 PRHDT and CDR2 FYEKMQ (reference sequence). V shed 1 base and J shed 7 bases, with 11 bases lying between them. The CDR3 contains 15 residues. The CDR3 nucleotides read TGTGCCAGCAGCTTAGTGGGGATGAGGAATTCACCCCTCCACTTT. It encodes CASSLVGMRNSPLHF.